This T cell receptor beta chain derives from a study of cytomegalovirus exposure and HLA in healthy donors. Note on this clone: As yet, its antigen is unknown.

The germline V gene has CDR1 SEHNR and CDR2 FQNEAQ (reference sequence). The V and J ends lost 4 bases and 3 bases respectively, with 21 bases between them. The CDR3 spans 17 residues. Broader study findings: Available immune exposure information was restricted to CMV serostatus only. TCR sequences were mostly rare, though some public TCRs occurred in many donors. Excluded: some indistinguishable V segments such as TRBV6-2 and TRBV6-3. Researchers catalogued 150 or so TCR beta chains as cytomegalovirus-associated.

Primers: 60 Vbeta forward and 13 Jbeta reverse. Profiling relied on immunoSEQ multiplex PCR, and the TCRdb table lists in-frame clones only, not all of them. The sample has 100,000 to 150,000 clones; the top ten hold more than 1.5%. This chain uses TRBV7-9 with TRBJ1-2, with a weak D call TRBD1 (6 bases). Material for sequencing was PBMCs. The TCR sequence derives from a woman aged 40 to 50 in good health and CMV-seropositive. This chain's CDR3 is CASSSSFIRGGDYGYTF. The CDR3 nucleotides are TGTGCCAGCAGCTCCTCCTTCATCAGGGGTGGAGACTATGGCTACACCTTC.